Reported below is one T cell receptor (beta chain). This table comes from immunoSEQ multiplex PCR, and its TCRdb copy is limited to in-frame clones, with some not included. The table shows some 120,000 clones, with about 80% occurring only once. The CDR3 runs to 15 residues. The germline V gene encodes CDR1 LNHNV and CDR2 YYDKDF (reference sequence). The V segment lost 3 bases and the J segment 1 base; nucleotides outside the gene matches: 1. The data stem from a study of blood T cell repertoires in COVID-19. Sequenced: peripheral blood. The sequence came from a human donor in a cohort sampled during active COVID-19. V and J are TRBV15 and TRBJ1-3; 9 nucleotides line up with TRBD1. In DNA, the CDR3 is TGTGCCACCAGCAGTGACAGGGGGTCTGGAAACACCATATATTTT. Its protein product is CATSSDRGSGNTIYF.